Below, 32 T cell receptor beta chains from the same sample are listed, as sequenced in a study of blood T cell repertoires in COVID-19. Measured with immunoSEQ multiplex PCR; TCRdb has only the in-frame clones, and not every one. Of a few hundred thousand clones listed, 85% to 90% are singletons. Sequenced: peripheral blood. Receptor source: a woman in her thirties or forties with acute or convalescent COVID-19.

This chain connects TRBV29-1 to TRBJ1-2; 7 bases agree with TRBD1. This CDR3 is 15 amino acids long. Germline V CDR1 and CDR2: SQVTM, ANQGSEA. Losses at the gene ends were 3 bases for V and 0 bases for J; bases not matched to a gene: 7. As DNA, the CDR3 is TGCAGCGTTGAGAGGCGGGACAGTGCTAACTATGGCTACACCTTC. Translating gives CSVERRDSANYGYTF.

This rearrangement joins TRBV10-3 to TRBJ2-3; D possibly uses TRBD1 or TRBD2 (6 bases each). The CDR3 spans 15 residues. Between the trimmed V and J ends, which lost 4 bases and 2 bases, there was a span of 13 bases. Germline CDR1 and CDR2: ENHRY and SYGVKD. For the CDR3, the DNA is TGTGCCATCAGTGCGTCGGGGGCAGACACAGATACGCAGTATTTT. This sequence encodes CAISASGADTDTQYF.

V is TRBV3-1 (or the pseudogene TRBV3-2) and J is TRBJ2-2; 7 nucleotides align to TRBD1. Germline V gives CDR1 LGHDT, CDR2 YNNKEL (reference sequence). Germline trimming cut 5 bases from V and 5 bases from J; bases unmatched to any gene: 5. The CDR3 is 14 residues long. The CDR3 bases are TGTGCCAGCAGCGGCCGACAGGGAACCGGGGAGCTGTTTTTT. Its protein is CASSGRQGTGELFF.

The V call is TRBV27, the J call TRBJ1-4; D possibly corresponds to TRBD1 (5 bases). V was trimmed by 5 bases and J by 8 bases, leaving 15 bases between them. From germline, CDR1 is MNHEY and CDR2 SMNVEV (reference sequence). This CDR3 is built from 14 residues. CDR3 DNA sequence: TGTGCCAGCAGTCCCTCGGGACTCGGGGAAAAACTGTTTTTT. Translation gives CASSPSGLGEKLFF.

V is TRBV5-3 and J is TRBJ1-2, with 7 bases lining up with TRBD1. TRBV5-3 is an ORF; its function is uncertain. V was clipped by 9 bases and J by 6 bases; unmatched bases: 8. This CDR3 has 12 residues. The CDR3 protein is CAKPGQINGYTF. Here the CDR3 DNA reads TGTGCCAAACCGGGACAGATTAATGGCTACACCTTC.

This chain joins TRBV5-1 and TRBJ2-3, with a tentative D call TRBD2 (5 bases). CDR1 SGHRS and CDR2 YFSETQ come from the germline V gene. V gave up 0 bases and J gave up 0 bases, with 11 bases separating them. The CDR3 loop spans 16 amino acids. The CDR3 DNA reads as TGCGCCAGCAGCTTGGTTTTAACGGGGAGCACAGATACGCAGTATTTT. The encoded protein is CASSLVLTGSTDTQYF. The whole variable domain, filled in from reference TRBV5-1 and TRBJ2-3, reads KAGVTQTPRYLIKTRGQQVTLSCSPISGHRSVSWYQQTPGQGLQFLFEYFSETQRNKGNFPGRFSGRQFSNSRSEMNVSTLELGDSALYLCASSLVLTGSTDTQYFGPGTRLTVL.

The rearrangement joins TRBV9 to TRBJ1-1; 9 bases line up with TRBD1. The CDR3 has 17 residues. CDR1 and CDR2 from the germline V gene are SGDLS and YYNGEE. The V gene end was trimmed by 4 bases and the J gene end by 1 base; junction bases not matched to a gene: 11. The chain's CDR3 is CASSPTGTGRGNTEAFF. The CDR3 DNA is TGTGCCAGCAGCCCGACCGGGACAGGGAGAGGGAACACTGAAGCTTTCTTT.

The CDR3 protein is CASSFGAVGRQGANYGYTF. CDR3 nucleotides: TGCGCCAGCAGCTTCGGGGCGGTGGGAAGACAGGGGGCTAACTATGGCTACACCTTC. This chain joins TRBV5-1 and TRBJ1-2, with TRBD1 identical over 9 bases. Germline V gene lookup returns CDR1 SGHRS and CDR2 YFSETQ. The CDR3 is 19 residues long. V trimming: 2 bases; J trimming: 0 bases; junction bases outside the gene matches: 14.

The genes are TRBV11-2 and TRBJ2-4, with a tentative D call TRBD2 (7 bases). The V end lost 8 bases, the J end lost 12 bases, and 29 bases lay between the germline ends. From germline, CDR1 is SGHAT and CDR2 FQNNGV. CDR3 length: 16 amino acids. The DNA of the CDR3 is TGTGCCAGCGATCAATGGGGTAGGCGGGGGCCCTCCACTCAGTACTTC. As protein: CASDQWGRRGPSTQYF.

This clone was seen at least ten times. CDR3 sequence (DNA): TGTGCCAGCAGTGAAATGGGTGGACAGCAAGAGACCCAGTACTTC. Translation gives CASSEMGGQQETQYF. The rearrangement uses TRBV6-4 and TRBJ2-5, with D possibly being TRBD1 (6 bases). CDR1 is MRHNA and CDR2 is SNTAGT in the germline V gene. V shed 3 bases and J shed 2 bases, with 13 bases lying between them. This CDR3 has 15 amino acids.

The chain employs TRBV3-1 (or the pseudogene TRBV3-2) and TRBJ2-1, with a tentative D call TRBD2 (5 bases). In germline, CDR1 is LGHDT, CDR2 YNNKEL (reference sequence). The CDR3 consists of 20 residues. The V end was cut by 0 bases, the J end by 8 bases, with 29 bases between. The CDR3: CASSQDSFKRWVLGGDEQFF. CDR3 coding DNA: TGTGCCAGCAGCCAAGATAGTTTCAAACGTTGGGTCTTAGGAGGCGATGAGCAGTTCTTC.

The chain is built from TRBV4-2 and TRBJ1-1; maybe TRBD1 (6 bases). V was cut by 2 bases and J by 2 bases, with 9 bases left in between. In germline, CDR1 is LGHNA, CDR2 YNFKEQ. This CDR3 spans 14 amino acids. CDR3 protein: CASSQPDRNTEAFF. The CDR3 nucleotides are TGTGCCAGCAGCCAACCGGACAGAAACACTGAAGCTTTCTTT.

The CDR3 coding sequence is TGTGCCAGCAGTTCCTCGCCGGCCCAGCATTTT. Translated: CASSSSPAQHF. The chain carries TRBV12-3 or TRBV12-4 and TRBJ1-5, with D unclear. The CDR3 has 11 amino acids. The V gene lost 4 bases and the J gene lost 11 bases, with 9 bases spanning the gap.

The V call is TRBV4-2, the J call TRBJ1-5; no firm D call. Germline V lookup: CDR1 LGHNA, CDR2 YNFKEQ. The CDR3 totals 15 residues. Trimming took off 0 bases at V and 2 bases at J, with 8 bases between the two ends. The CDR3 region has the DNA TGTGCCAGCAGCCAAGACACGGGTGGCAATCAGCCCCAGCATTTT. Translating it yields CASSQDTGGNQPQHF.

The chain employs TRBV24-1 and TRBJ2-1; D is perhaps TRBD2 (6 bases). The CDR3 is made up of 17 amino acids. V was cut by 3 bases and J by 0 bases, with 14 bases left in between. In germline, CDR1 is KGHDR, CDR2 SFDVKD. CDR3 in DNA: TGTGCCACCAGTGATCCGAGGGCGGGGCGCTCCTACAATGAGCAGTTCTTC. Amino acids: CATSDPRAGRSYNEQFF.

V gene TRBV11-2 combines with J gene TRBJ2-1; 9 positions match TRBD2. Germline V gene data show CDR1 as SGHAT and CDR2 as FQNNGV. CDR3 length equals 17 residues. V shed 3 bases, J shed 7 bases, and the junction held 13 bases outside the gene matches. CDR3 in DNA: TGTGCCAGCAGCTTCCCCGGGTCGGCGGGGGGGCATAATGAGCAGTTCTTC. This encodes CASSFPGSAGGHNEQFF.

This chain links TRBV10-1 with TRBJ2-1; 12 bases fit TRBD2. The CDR3 sequence is 16 residues long. Germline CDR1 WNHNN, CDR2 SYGVQD (reference sequence). V was clipped by 5 bases and J by 2 bases; unmatched bases: 4. The CDR3 sequence: CASSNRLAGAYNEQFF. Written as DNA, the CDR3 is TGCGCCAGCAGTAATAGACTAGCGGGGGCCTACAATGAGCAGTTCTTC.

The CDR3 loop reads CASSLVQGEADTQYF. DNA for the CDR3: TGCGCCAGCAGCTTGGTTCAGGGGGAGGCAGATACGCAGTATTTT. The chain is built from TRBV5-1 and TRBJ2-3; D might be TRBD1 (7 bases). Trimming left V 0 bases short and J 4 bases short, with 12 bases between. The CDR3 extends over 15 amino acids. Germline values: CDR1 SGHRS, CDR2 YFSETQ.

The rearrangement uses TRBV18 and TRBJ2-3; D gene ambiguous. Trimming shortened V by 3 bases and J by 0 bases, and 4 bases separated the two germline ends. The germline gives CDR1 KGHSH, CDR2 LQKENI. There are 13 residues in the CDR3. Here the CDR3 DNA reads TGTGCCAGCTCACCGACTAGCACAGATACGCAGTATTTT. Amino acid sequence: CASSPTSTDTQYF.

The chain is built from TRBV4-1 and TRBJ1-2, with TRBD1 matching over 8 bases. This CDR3 has 16 residues. Trimming removed 0 bases from V and 2 bases from J; junction bases left unmatched: 5. The germline V gene encodes CDR1 MGHRA and CDR2 YSYEKL. CDR3 in amino acids: CASSQEKDRENYGYTF. For the CDR3, the DNA is TGCGCCAGCAGCCAAGAAAAGGACAGGGAAAACTATGGCTACACCTTC.

This chain joins TRBV2 and TRBJ1-5; no definite D call. The V gene's germline CDR1 is SNHLY and CDR2 FYNNEI. V was pared by 2 bases and J by 4 bases, with 3 bases between. This CDR3 is built from 12 residues. The CDR3 DNA reads as TGTGCCAGCAGTGAACCGAATCAGCCCCAGCATTTT. Amino acid sequence: CASSEPNQPQHF.

The rearrangement uses TRBV3-1 (or the pseudogene TRBV3-2) and TRBJ1-3; the match to TRBD1 covers 7 bases. CDR1 and CDR2 from the germline V gene are LGHDT and YNNKEL (reference sequence). The CDR3 contains 14 residues. V shed 4 bases, J shed 6 bases, and the junction held 6 bases outside the gene matches. The CDR3 DNA follows: TGTGCCAGCAGCCCCCGGGACAGTAAAAACACCATATATTTT. It is translated as CASSPRDSKNTIYF.

The chain joins TRBV19 to TRBJ1-2; D remains unclear. The germline CDR1 and CDR2 sequences are LNHDA and SQIVND (reference sequence). The CDR3 runs 12 residues. V gave up 3 bases and J gave up 5 bases, with 7 bases separating them. The CDR3 loop reads CASSIPGYGYTF. The CDR3 DNA reads as TGTGCCAGTAGTATTCCCGGGTATGGCTACACCTTC.

The chain carries TRBV27 and TRBJ1-2, with D uncertain. Germline V gives CDR1 MNHEY, CDR2 SMNVEV (reference sequence). There are 13 residues in the CDR3. Between the trimmed V and J ends, which lost 5 bases and 4 bases, there was a span of 11 bases. The CDR3 spells CASSPAAGYGYTF. The CDR3 DNA follows: TGTGCCAGCAGTCCCGCTGCGGGCTATGGCTACACCTTC.

The chain uses TRBV14 and TRBJ1-2; D might be TRBD1 (6 bases). Germline assignment: CDR1 SGHDN and CDR2 FVKESK. The length of the CDR3 is 15 residues. Trimming stripped 3 bases from V and 4 bases from J, with 15 bases between. The CDR3 sequence is CASSQQTGIPYGYTF. The CDR3 DNA reads as TGTGCCAGCAGCCAGCAAACAGGGATCCCCTATGGCTACACCTTC.

The chain couples TRBV14 to TRBJ1-3; D call uncertain. The CDR3 contains 12 residues. V was pared by 5 bases and J by 4 bases, with 6 bases between. Looked up from germline, CDR1 is SGHDN and CDR2 is FVKESK. The CDR3 reads CASSFQGNTIYF. CDR3 nucleotides: TGTGCCAGCAGCTTTCAGGGAAACACCATATATTTT.

The chain employs TRBV10-3 and TRBJ2-5; a weak D match, TRBD2 (5 bases). This CDR3 is 12 amino acids long. CDR1 is ENHRY and CDR2 is SYGVKD in the germline V gene. The V end was cut by 4 bases, the J end by 5 bases, with 8 bases between. The CDR3 spells CAISGSGETQYF. The CDR3 DNA sequence: TGTGCCATCAGTGGAAGCGGTGAGACCCAGTACTTC.

This sequence joins TRBV30 and TRBJ1-2; 11 nucleotides agree with TRBD1. This CDR3 region has 14 residues. Germline V CDR1 and CDR2: GTSNPN, SVGIG (reference sequence). After removal of 7 bases from V and 8 bases from J, the junction contained 12 bases not matched to a gene. This chain's CDR3 is CASPGQGAFGGYTF. The CDR3 DNA is TGTGCCTCCCCCGGACAGGGGGCTTTCGGGGGCTACACCTTC.

The gene calls are TRBV7-2 and TRBJ1-6; D not certain. V shed 0 bases and J shed 7 bases, with 13 bases lying between them. The CDR3 runs 16 residues. Germline V gives CDR1 SGHTA, CDR2 FQGNSA. CDR3 nucleotide sequence: TGTGCCAGCAGCTTAGCACAGACGTTATCAAATTCACCCCTCCACTTT. Residues: CASSLAQTLSNSPLHF.

The chain recombines TRBV11-1 with TRBJ1-2; D is undetermined. Germline loops: CDR1 SGHAT, CDR2 FQDESV (reference sequence). V was shortened by 3 bases and J by 1 base, with 6 bases between the two germline ends. The CDR3 covers 13 residues. This CDR3 reads CASSFQDNYGYTF. In nucleotides, the CDR3 is TGTGCCAGCAGCTTTCAGGATAACTATGGCTACACCTTC.

The chain carries TRBV29-1 and TRBJ1-1; a possible D gene is TRBD1 (5 bases). CDR3 length equals 12 residues. V lost 4 bases and J 7 bases, leaving 13 bases between the germline ends. Germline V gives CDR1 SQVTM, CDR2 ANQGSEA. CDR3: CSVGGGLREAFF. CDR3 in DNA: TGCAGCGTTGGTGGGGGGTTACGTGAAGCTTTCTTT. Filled out from reference TRBV29-1 and TRBJ1-1, the complete variable domain reads SAVISQKPSRDICQRGTSLTIQCQVDSQVTMMFWYRQQPGQSLTLIATANQGSEATYESGFVIDKFPISRPNLTFSTLTVSNMSPEDSSIYLCSVGGGLREAFFGQGTRLTVV.

V gene TRBV6-2 or TRBV6-3 combines with J gene TRBJ2-5, with a possible D match to TRBD2 (6 bases). Germline V gene data show CDR1 as MNHEY and CDR2 as SVGEGT. CDR3 size: 12 residues. Deletions cut 2 bases from V and 9 bases from J, with 10 bases between. The CDR3, as DNA: TGTGCCAGCAGTTACGGGTCGGGAGCCCAGTACTTC. This codes for CASSYGSGAQYF.